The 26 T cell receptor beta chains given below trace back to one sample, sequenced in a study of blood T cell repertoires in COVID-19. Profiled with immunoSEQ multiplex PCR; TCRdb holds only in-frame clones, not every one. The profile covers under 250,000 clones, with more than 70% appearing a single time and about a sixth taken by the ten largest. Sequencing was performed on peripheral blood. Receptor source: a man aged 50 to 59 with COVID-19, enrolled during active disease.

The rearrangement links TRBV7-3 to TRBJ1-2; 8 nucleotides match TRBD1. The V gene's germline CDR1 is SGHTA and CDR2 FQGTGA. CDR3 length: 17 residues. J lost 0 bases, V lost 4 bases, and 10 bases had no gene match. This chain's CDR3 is CASSSSTSDRANYGYTF. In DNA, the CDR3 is TGTGCCAGCAGCTCATCGACTTCGGACAGGGCTAACTATGGCTACACCTTC.

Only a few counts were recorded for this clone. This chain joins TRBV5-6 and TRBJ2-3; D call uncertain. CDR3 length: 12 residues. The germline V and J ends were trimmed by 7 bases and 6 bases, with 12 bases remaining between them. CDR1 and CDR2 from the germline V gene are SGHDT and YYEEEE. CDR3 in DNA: TGTGCCAGCCCCCCGTCCCAGGATACGCAGTATTTT. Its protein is CASPPSQDTQYF. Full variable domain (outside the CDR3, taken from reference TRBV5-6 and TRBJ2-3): DAGVTQSPTHLIKTRGQQVTLRCSPKSGHDTVSWYQQALGQGPQFIFQYYEEEERQRGNFPDRFSGHQFPNYSSELNVNALLLGDSALYLCASPPSQDTQYFGPGTRLTVL.

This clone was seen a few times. CDR3 sequence reads: CASSSRQGRDTEAFF. CDR3 coding DNA: TGTGCCAGCAGTTCCCGACAGGGGCGCGACACTGAAGCTTTCTTT. This chain links TRBV28 with TRBJ1-1; TRBD1 matches at 8 bases. The CDR3 consists of 15 residues. Germline CDR1 MDHEN, CDR2 SYDVKM. The junction had 7 bases not matched to a gene; V was cut back by 4 bases and J by 3 bases.

The CDR3 DNA follows: TGTGCCAGCAGACCCTGGGCCGGAAACACCATATATTTT. It translates to CASRPWAGNTIYF. V gene TRBV6-5 combines with J gene TRBJ1-3; D is unclear. Germline CDR1 and CDR2: MNHEY and SVGAGI. Trimming took off 6 bases at V and 4 bases at J, with 10 bases between the two ends. The CDR3 totals 13 residues.

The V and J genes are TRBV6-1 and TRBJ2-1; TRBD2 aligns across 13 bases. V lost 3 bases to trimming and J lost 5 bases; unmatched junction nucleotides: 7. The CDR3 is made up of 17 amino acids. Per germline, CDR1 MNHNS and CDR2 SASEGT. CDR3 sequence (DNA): TGTGCCAGCAGTGATGGACTAGCGGGAGCGTTCGACAATGAGCAGTTCTTC. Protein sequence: CASSDGLAGAFDNEQFF.

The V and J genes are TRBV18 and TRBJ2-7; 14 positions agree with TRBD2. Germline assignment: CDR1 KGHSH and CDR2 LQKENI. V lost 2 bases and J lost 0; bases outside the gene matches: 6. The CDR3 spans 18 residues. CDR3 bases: TGTGCCAGCTCACCAGGACTAGCGGGGGGCTACAGCTCCTACGAGCAGTACTTC. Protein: CASSPGLAGGYSSYEQYF.

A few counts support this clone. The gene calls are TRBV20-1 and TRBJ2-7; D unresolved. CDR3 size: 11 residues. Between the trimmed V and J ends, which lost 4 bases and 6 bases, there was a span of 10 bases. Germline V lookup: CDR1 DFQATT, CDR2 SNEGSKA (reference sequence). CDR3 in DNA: TGCAGTGCTACCCGGTCAGGCGAGCAGTACTTC. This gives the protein CSATRSGEQYF.

CDR3: CASGRSPYNSPLHF. DNA of the CDR3: TGTGCCAGCGGCCGGAGCCCCTATAATTCACCCCTCCACTTT. The chain joins TRBV6-5 to TRBJ1-6; D gene unclear. Germline V gene sequence: CDR1 MNHEY, CDR2 SVGAGI. Between the trimmed V and J ends, which lost 8 bases and 2 bases, there was a span of 10 bases. The CDR3 sequence is 14 residues long.

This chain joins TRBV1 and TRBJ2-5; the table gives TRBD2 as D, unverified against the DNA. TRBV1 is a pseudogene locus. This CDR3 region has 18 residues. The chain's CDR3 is CTSSQEDRGGSVGETQYF. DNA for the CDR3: TGCACCAGCAGCCAAGAAGATCGAGGCGGGAGTGTTGGGGAGACCCAGTACTTC.

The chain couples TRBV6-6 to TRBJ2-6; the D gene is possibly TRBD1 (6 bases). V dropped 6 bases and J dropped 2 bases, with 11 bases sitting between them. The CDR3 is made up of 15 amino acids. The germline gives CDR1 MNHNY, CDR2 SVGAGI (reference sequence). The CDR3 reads CASRHKGAGANVLTF. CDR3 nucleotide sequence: TGTGCCAGCAGACACAAGGGGGCTGGGGCCAACGTCCTGACTTTC.

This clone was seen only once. As DNA, the CDR3 is TGTGCCACCAGCCCCGAGCGGACGGCTAGCGGGGGTGCTAACACCGGGGAGCTGTTTTTT. It encodes CATSPERTASGGANTGELFF. The V and J genes are TRBV15 and TRBJ2-2; TRBD2 aligns across 10 bases. J was trimmed by 2 bases and V by 5 bases; bases with no gene match: 17. Germline CDR1 LNHNV, CDR2 YYDKDF (reference sequence). CDR3 size: 20 residues.

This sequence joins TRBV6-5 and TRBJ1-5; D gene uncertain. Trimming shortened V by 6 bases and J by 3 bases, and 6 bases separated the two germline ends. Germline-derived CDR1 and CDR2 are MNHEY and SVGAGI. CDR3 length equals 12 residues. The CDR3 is CASRRPNQPQHF. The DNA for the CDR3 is TGTGCCAGCAGGAGGCCCAATCAGCCCCAGCATTTT.

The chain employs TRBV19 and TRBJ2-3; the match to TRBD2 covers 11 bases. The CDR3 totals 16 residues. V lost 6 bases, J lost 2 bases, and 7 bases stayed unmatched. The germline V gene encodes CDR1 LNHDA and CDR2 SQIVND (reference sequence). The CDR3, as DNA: TGTGCCAGTAGACTAACTAGCGGGAGATACACAGATACGCAGTATTTT. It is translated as CASRLTSGRYTDTQYF.

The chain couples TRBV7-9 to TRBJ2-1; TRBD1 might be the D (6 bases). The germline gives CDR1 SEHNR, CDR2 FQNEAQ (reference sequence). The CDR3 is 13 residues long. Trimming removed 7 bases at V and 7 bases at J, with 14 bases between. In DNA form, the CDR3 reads TGTGCCAGCACCGTATTGGGGGCAAATGAGCAGTTCTTC. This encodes CASTVLGANEQFF.

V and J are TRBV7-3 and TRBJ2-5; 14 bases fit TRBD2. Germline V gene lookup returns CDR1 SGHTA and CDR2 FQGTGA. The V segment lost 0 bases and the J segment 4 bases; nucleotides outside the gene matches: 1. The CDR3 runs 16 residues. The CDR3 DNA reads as TGTGCCAGCAGCTTAACGGGACTAGCGGGAGTAGAGACCCAGTACTTC. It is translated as CASSLTGLAGVETQYF.

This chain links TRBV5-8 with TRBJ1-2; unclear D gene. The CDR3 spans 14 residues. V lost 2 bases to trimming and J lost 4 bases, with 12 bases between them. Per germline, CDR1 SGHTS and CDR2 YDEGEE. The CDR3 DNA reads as TGTGCCAGCAGCTTAGGTGCGGGAGGCTATGGCTACACCTTC. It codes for CASSLGAGGYGYTF. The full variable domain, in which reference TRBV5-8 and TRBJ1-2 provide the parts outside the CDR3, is EAGVTQSPTHLIKTRGQQATLRCSPISGHTSVYWYQQALGLGLQFLLWYDEGEERNRGNFPPRFSGRQFPNYSSELNVNALELEDSALYLCASSLGAGGYGYTFGSGTRLTVV.

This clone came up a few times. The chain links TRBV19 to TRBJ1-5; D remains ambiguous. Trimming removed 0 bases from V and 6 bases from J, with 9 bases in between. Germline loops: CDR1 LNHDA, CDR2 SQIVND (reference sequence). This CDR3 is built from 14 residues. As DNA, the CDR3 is TGTGCCAGTAGTATAGAAGGGAGGATTCAGCCCCAGCATTTT. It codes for CASSIEGRIQPQHF.

DNA of the CDR3: TGTGCCAGCAGCCAAGGAGACAGGGGCTCTGGAAACACCATATATTTT. This gives the protein CASSQGDRGSGNTIYF. The chain links TRBV3-1 (or the pseudogene TRBV3-2) to TRBJ1-3, with TRBD1 matching over 8 bases. The CDR3 loop spans 16 amino acids. With 1 base clipped from V and 0 bases from J, the junction kept 2 bases outside the gene matches. CDR1 and CDR2 (germline): LGHDT, YNNKEL (reference sequence).

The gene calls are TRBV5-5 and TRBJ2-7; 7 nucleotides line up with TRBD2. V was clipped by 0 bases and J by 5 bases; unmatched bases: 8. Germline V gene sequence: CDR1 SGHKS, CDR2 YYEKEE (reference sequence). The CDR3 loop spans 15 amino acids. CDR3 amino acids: CASSLEPTSIHEQYF. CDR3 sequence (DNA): TGTGCCAGCAGCTTGGAACCGACTAGCATCCACGAGCAGTACTTC.

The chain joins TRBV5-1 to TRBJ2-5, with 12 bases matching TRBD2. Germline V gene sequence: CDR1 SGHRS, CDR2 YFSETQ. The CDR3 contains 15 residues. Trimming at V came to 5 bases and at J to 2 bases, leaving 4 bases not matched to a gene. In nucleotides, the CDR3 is TGCGCCAGCAGTTCTAGCGGGGGGGATCAAGAGACCCAGTACTTC. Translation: CASSSSGGDQETQYF.

The CDR3 spells CASSLVAGGLYNEQFF. The CDR3 nucleotides are TGTGCCAGCAGCTTAGTGGCGGGAGGACTCTACAATGAGCAGTTCTTC. V usage is TRBV7-2 and J usage is TRBJ2-1, with 8 bases identical to TRBD2. Germline loops: CDR1 SGHTA, CDR2 FQGNSA. CDR3 length: 16 amino acids. Trimming removed 1 base from V and 3 bases from J; junction bases left unmatched: 5.

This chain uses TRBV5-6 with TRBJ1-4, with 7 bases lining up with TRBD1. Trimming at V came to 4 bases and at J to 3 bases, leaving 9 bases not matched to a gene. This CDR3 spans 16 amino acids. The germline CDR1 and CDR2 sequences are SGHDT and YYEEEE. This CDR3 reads CASSGGAGTANEKLFF. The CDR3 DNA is TGTGCCAGCAGCGGCGGAGCCGGGACAGCTAATGAAAAACTGTTTTTT.

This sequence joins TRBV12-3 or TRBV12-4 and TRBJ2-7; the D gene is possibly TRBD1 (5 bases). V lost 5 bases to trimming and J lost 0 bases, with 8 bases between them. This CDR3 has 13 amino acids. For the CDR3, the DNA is TGTGCCAGCAGTCCAGGGCACTCCTACGAGCAGTACTTC. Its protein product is CASSPGHSYEQYF.

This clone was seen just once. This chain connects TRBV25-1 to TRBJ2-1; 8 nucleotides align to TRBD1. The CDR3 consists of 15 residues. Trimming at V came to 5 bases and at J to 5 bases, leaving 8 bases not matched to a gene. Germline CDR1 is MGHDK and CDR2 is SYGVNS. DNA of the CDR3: TGTGCCAGCAGTTCCCCAGGGGGCCCTCACAATGAGCAGTTCTTC. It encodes CASSSPGGPHNEQFF.

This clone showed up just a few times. CDR3: CAWSLRQGTGELFF. The CDR3 DNA sequence: TGTGCCTGGAGTCTCCGGCAGGGCACCGGGGAGCTGTTTTTT. The genes are TRBV30 and TRBJ2-2; a possible D gene is TRBD1 (5 bases). The germline V and J ends were trimmed by 2 bases and 4 bases, with 11 bases remaining between them. CDR3 length: 14 amino acids. CDR1 GTSNPN and CDR2 SVGIG come from the germline V gene (reference sequence).

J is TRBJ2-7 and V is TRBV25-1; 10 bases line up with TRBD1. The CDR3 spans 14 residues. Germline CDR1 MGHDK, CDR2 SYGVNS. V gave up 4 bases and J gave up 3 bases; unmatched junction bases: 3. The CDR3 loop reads CASSVGTGVYEQYF. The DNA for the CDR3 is TGTGCCAGCAGTGTGGGGACAGGGGTCTACGAGCAGTACTTC.